These 18 T cell receptor beta chains originate from one sample sequenced in a study of shared clonotypes between healthy human individuals. Method: immunoSEQ multiplex PCR; TCRdb's copy keeps in-frame clones and lacks some. The sample yields 400,000 to 550,000 clones, 65% to 80% seen once. Sequenced input: PBMCs. The receptors come from a woman aged 40 to 49 in good health. Some clones in this sample may be carry-over from other donors' samples.

CDR3 region: CASHSGTSGSIGELFF. The CDR3 bases are TGCGCCAGTCACTCAGGGACTAGCGGGAGTATCGGGGAGCTGTTTTTT. The chain carries TRBV5-1 and TRBJ2-2; 14 bases fit TRBD2. The junction had 10 bases not matched to a gene; V was cut back by 8 bases and J by 7 bases. CDR1 SGHRS and CDR2 YFSETQ come from the germline V gene. This CDR3 has 16 residues.

The chain joins TRBV5-6 to TRBJ2-1, with a weak D call TRBD2 (5 bases). Germline CDR1 reads SGHDT; CDR2 reads YYEEEE. The CDR3 is 15 amino acids. V was cut by 0 bases and J by 2 bases, with 9 bases left in between. The CDR3 DNA reads TGTGCCAGCAGCTTGGAAGCGGTTCCCTACAATGAGCAGTTCTTC. Its translation: CASSLEAVPYNEQFF.

The chain links TRBV18 to TRBJ2-7; 11 nucleotides agree with TRBD1. CDR1 KGHSH and CDR2 LQKENI come from the germline V gene. J gave up 5 bases and V 2 bases, and 8 bases lay outside the gene matches. There are 16 residues in the CDR3. The CDR3: CASSPNGQGATHEQYF. For the CDR3, the DNA is TGTGCCAGCTCACCAAACGGACAGGGGGCGACGCACGAGCAGTACTTC.

The table lists this clone with a count of one. V is TRBV28 and J is TRBJ2-7; the D gene could be TRBD1 or TRBD2 (5 bases each). V dropped 5 bases and J dropped 5 bases, with 16 bases sitting between them. Germline loops: CDR1 MDHEN, CDR2 SYDVKM. The CDR3 loop spans 14 amino acids. The CDR3 coding sequence is TGTGCCAGCAGTCCCCACCGGGACGGCGACGAGCAGTACTTC. Amino acid sequence: CASSPHRDGDEQYF. Full variable domain (rest looked up from reference TRBV28 and TRBJ2-7): DVKVTQSSRYLVKRTGEKVFLECVQDMDHENMFWYRQDPGLGLRLIYFSYDVKMKEKGDIPEGYSVSREKKERFSLILESASTNQTSMYLCASSPHRDGDEQYFGPGTRLTVT.

This sequence joins TRBV7-8 and TRBJ2-1; TRBD2 agrees at 11 bases. V gave up 4 bases and J gave up 6 bases; unmatched junction bases: 11. The CDR3 is made up of 17 amino acids. CDR1 and CDR2 (germline): SGHVS, FQNEAQ. The CDR3 sequence: CASSSRETSGSGNEQFF. The CDR3 nucleotides read TGTGCCAGCAGCTCAAGGGAAACTAGCGGGAGTGGCAATGAGCAGTTCTTC.

The chain is built from TRBV7-2 and TRBJ2-7, with 9 bases aligning to TRBD1. Germline CDR1 SGHTA, CDR2 FQGNSA. Unmatched junction bases numbered 6, after V lost 4 bases and J lost 5 bases. This CDR3 is 14 amino acids long. The CDR3 DNA follows: TGTGCCAGCAGCTCGGGGACAGGGCCGAACGAGCAGTACTTC. It yields the protein CASSSGTGPNEQYF. Based on the CDR3 plus reference TRBV7-2 and TRBJ2-7, the full variable domain is GAGVSQSPSNKVTEKGKDVELRCDPISGHTALYWYRQSLGQGLEFLIYFQGNSAPDKSGLPSDRFSAERTGGSVSTLTIQRTQQEDSAVYLCASSSGTGPNEQYFGPGTRLTVT.

This rearrangement joins TRBV2 to TRBJ2-7; TRBD1 matches at 7 bases. Trimming cost V 6 bases and J 0 bases; bases outside gene matches: 2. From germline, CDR1 is SNHLY and CDR2 FYNNEI. This CDR3 spans 13 amino acids. The CDR3: CASSWDSSYEQYF. DNA for the CDR3: TGTGCCAGCAGCTGGGACAGCTCCTACGAGCAGTACTTC.

The V and J genes are TRBV19 and TRBJ2-7; TRBD1 matches at 7 bases. Germline values: CDR1 LNHDA, CDR2 SQIVND (reference sequence). Trimming removed 0 bases from V and 4 bases from J; junction bases left unmatched: 15. The CDR3 is made up of 18 amino acids. The CDR3 loop is CASSIEGGFSRGGYEQYF. Here the CDR3 DNA reads TGTGCCAGTAGTATAGAAGGGGGCTTTTCCCGCGGTGGTTACGAGCAGTACTTC.

The V and J genes are TRBV10-3 and TRBJ1-5; 7 nucleotides align to TRBD1. The CDR3 has 12 amino acids. J was trimmed by 10 bases and V by 3 bases; bases with no gene match: 3. CDR1 and CDR2 (germline): ENHRY, SYGVKD. The CDR3 coding sequence is TGTGCCATCAGTGAAGGGGACAGACCCCAGCATTTT. Translated: CAISEGDRPQHF.

This clone was picked up a small number of times. The rearrangement joins TRBV2 to TRBJ1-1; a weak D match, TRBD1 (5 bases). There are 16 residues in the CDR3. Between the trimmed V and J ends, which lost 1 base and 4 bases, there was a span of 16 bases. Germline lookup yields CDR1 SNHLY and CDR2 FYNNEI. The CDR3 is CASSEDVGEKGTEAFF. CDR3 DNA: TGTGCCAGCAGTGAAGATGTGGGGGAGAAGGGCACTGAAGCTTTCTTT.

The genes are TRBV9 and TRBJ2-1, with TRBD2 as a possible D gene (6 bases). This CDR3 has 17 residues. The germline V gene encodes CDR1 SGDLS and CDR2 YYNGEE. The ends were cut back, 4 bases at V and 1 base at J, with 18 bases in the middle. CDR3 sequence: CASSPRDGGVSYNEQFF. The CDR3 region has the DNA TGTGCCAGCAGCCCCCGGGATGGCGGGGTTTCCTACAATGAGCAGTTCTTC. The full variable domain, its missing parts supplied by reference TRBV9 and TRBJ2-1, is DSGVTQTPKHLITATGQRVTLRCSPRSGDLSVYWYQQSLDQGLQFLIQYYNGEERAKGNILERFSAQQFPDLHSELNLSSLELGDSALYFCASSPRDGGVSYNEQFFGPGTRLTVL.

As to this clone: Compared with germline, one end of the junction differs, possibly owing to a read error. The chain recombines TRBV7-2 with TRBJ2-5, with D perhaps given as TRBD1 or TRBD2 (5 bases each). There are 12 residues in the CDR3. Germline CDR1 and CDR2: SGHTA and FQGNSA. This chain's CDR3 is CASRGDQETQYF. Written as DNA, the CDR3 is TGTGCCAGCAGGGGGGACCAGGAGACCCAGTACTTC.

The J gene is TRBJ1-5, the V gene TRBV30, with a weak D call TRBD1 (5 bases). CDR1 is GTSNPN, CDR2 SVGIG, per germline (reference sequence). V lost 3 bases and J 4 bases, leaving 13 bases between the germline ends. CDR3 length: 14 amino acids. The CDR3 DNA follows: TGTGCCTGGAGCCCCGCCGACAGAAATCAGCCCCAGCATTTT. Translating gives CAWSPADRNQPQHF.

The count of this clone is one. V is TRBV9 and J is TRBJ2-2; a possible D gene is TRBD1 (7 bases). Per germline, CDR1 SGDLS and CDR2 YYNGEE. Trimming took off 6 bases at V and 5 bases at J, with 11 bases between the two ends. This CDR3 is built from 13 residues. The CDR3: CASNRGGTGELFF. For the CDR3, the DNA is TGTGCCAGCAACAGGGGAGGTACCGGGGAGCTGTTTTTT.

V and J are TRBV30 and TRBJ1-4; tentatively, D is TRBD1 (6 bases). The germline V gene encodes CDR1 GTSNPN and CDR2 SVGIG (reference sequence). V was cut by 0 bases and J by 7 bases, with 9 bases left in between. This CDR3 spans 13 amino acids. In DNA, the CDR3 is TGTGCCTGGAGTGTGGGGGCTGGTGAAAAACTGTTTTTT. Translation gives CAWSVGAGEKLFF.

The V and J genes are TRBV6-6 and TRBJ1-6, with D possibly TRBD1 on 6 matching bases. Germline V CDR1 and CDR2: MNHNY, SVGAGI (reference sequence). Trimming took 5 bases from V and 10 from J, leaving 12 bases between them. The CDR3 consists of 13 residues. Here the CDR3 reads CASSRDIGSPLHF. The CDR3 DNA reads TGTGCCAGCAGTCGGGACATTGGATCACCCCTCCACTTT.

This clone has just a few counts. Additional DNA sequences in this sample encode the identical CDR3. The rearrangement joins TRBV5-1 to TRBJ1-5, with 7 bases fitting TRBD1. V was pared by 5 bases and J by 6 bases, with 11 bases of the junction left unmatched. The CDR3 is 15 residues long. The germline V gene encodes CDR1 SGHRS and CDR2 YFSETQ. CDR3 sequence reads: CASSFEGARGQPQHF. For the CDR3, the DNA is TGCGCCAGCAGTTTCGAGGGGGCTCGAGGTCAGCCCCAGCATTTT.

The chain employs TRBV5-4 and TRBJ1-2; 7 positions match TRBD1. Germline lookup yields CDR1 SGHNT and CDR2 YYREEE (reference sequence). The CDR3 spans 14 residues. V shed 2 bases and J 4 bases; nucleotides not matched to a gene: 5. CDR3 sequence (DNA): TGTGCCAGCAGCTTAGATCAGGGGGGCTATGGCTACACCTTC. It encodes CASSLDQGGYGYTF.